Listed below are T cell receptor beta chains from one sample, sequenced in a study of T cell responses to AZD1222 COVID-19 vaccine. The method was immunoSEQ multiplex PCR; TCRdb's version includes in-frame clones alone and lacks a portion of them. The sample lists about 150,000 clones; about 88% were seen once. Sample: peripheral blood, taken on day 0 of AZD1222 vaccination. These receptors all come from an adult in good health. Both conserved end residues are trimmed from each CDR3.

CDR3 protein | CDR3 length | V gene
ASSQDRLAGGPSSYNEQF | 18 | TRBV3-1/TRBV3-2
ASSLGWSGPNEKLF | 14 | TRBV27
ASSSSLQGSYNSPLH | 15 | TRBV5-6
SVARGTPADTQY | 12 | TRBV29-1
ASSKVPNEKLF | 11 | TRBV21-1
ATSLGQGARGYT | 12 | TRBV15
ASSYTTGNSPLH | 12 | TRBV6-5
ASSVVGARNVPGANVLT | 17 | TRBV9
ASSQDPNNEQF | 11 | TRBV4-1
ASSETPAGANYGYT | 14 | TRBV6-1
ASSPRSKTQY | 10 | TRBV2
ASSLGSTEAF | 10 | TRBV28
ASSLVVRRGSSDTQY | 15 | TRBV5-6
ASSSPTVTGEGTEAF | 15 | TRBV5-5
ASSREPQGDGYT | 12 | TRBV4-3
SVSPGPEAF | 9 | TRBV20-1
ASSLYREQY | 9 | TRBV28
ASSSRARPDTEAF | 13 | TRBV9
ASSETGGTNTGELF | 14 | TRBV2
ASSRGYTEAF | 10 | TRBV6-2/TRBV6-3
ASSGDVNTEAF | 11 | TRBV2
ASSYRGEETQY | 11 | TRBV5-4
ATSDLGYGYT | 10 | TRBV24-1
ASSFSGGNYNEQF | 13 | TRBV7-2
ASSAGTEETQY | 11 | TRBV9
ASSLGISSLYNEQF | 14 | TRBV5-1
ASSSGQNYGYT | 11 | TRBV18
ASSRTGGMGYT | 11 | TRBV25-1
ASSQQTGGDTQY | 12 | TRBV4-3
ASSTRQGVYGYT | 12 | TRBV6-5
ATSESANYGYT | 11 | TRBV24-1
ASSPWGRGYT | 10 | TRBV12-3/TRBV12-4
ASSYPVVGAFSGNTIY | 16 | TRBV3-1/TRBV3-2
ASSFSIANNEQF | 12 | TRBV5-6